The 26 T cell receptor beta chains presented below share a single source sample, sequenced in a study of T cell changes during pregnancy in multiple sclerosis. The assay was immunoSEQ multiplex PCR, and TCRdb's table has in-frame clones only and misses some. The data show roughly 85,000 clones, 80% to 95% seen once. This specimen consisted of peripheral blood, obtained in the first trimester of pregnancy. These receptors came from a female donor with multiple sclerosis, enrolled in a pregnancy study.

The chain joins TRBV11-2 to TRBJ2-2, with D hard to call. Between the trimmed V and J ends, which lost 5 bases and 9 bases, there was a span of 13 bases. Germline lookup yields CDR1 SGHAT and CDR2 FQNNGV. CDR3 size: 13 residues. This CDR3 reads CASSHLEARELFF. The CDR3 coding sequence is TGTGCCAGCAGCCACCTAGAGGCCCGGGAGCTGTTTTTT.

The chain joins TRBV5-1 to TRBJ2-2; tentative D call: TRBD1 (6 bases). The germline V and J ends were trimmed by 3 bases and 2 bases, with 17 bases remaining between them. Germline CDR1 is SGHRS and CDR2 is YFSETQ. The CDR3 extends over 17 amino acids. CDR3 region: CASSSLGAAVNTGELFF. The DNA for the CDR3 is TGCGCCAGCAGCTCCCTGGGGGCGGCTGTTAACACCGGGGAGCTGTTTTTT.

The chain carries TRBV15 and TRBJ1-4; D gene ambiguous. Germline V gives CDR1 LNHNV, CDR2 YYDKDF (reference sequence). V was shortened by 6 bases and J by 8 bases, with 10 bases between the two germline ends. This CDR3 is built from 12 residues. The CDR3 reads CATRAGGEKLFF. In DNA, the CDR3 is TGTGCCACCAGGGCCGGAGGCGAAAAACTGTTTTTT.

The chain uses TRBV29-1 and TRBJ1-2, with D hard to call. The CDR3 runs 12 residues. The V and J ends lost 5 bases and 7 bases respectively, with 14 bases between them. In germline, CDR1 is SQVTM, CDR2 ANQGSEA. CDR3 coding DNA: TGCAGCGTTTTTCGGCAGGCTTTTGGCTACACCTTC. Its translation: CSVFRQAFGYTF.

The genes are TRBV7-2 and TRBJ2-7; TRBD2 matches 7 bases. This CDR3 has 14 residues. CDR1 SGHTA and CDR2 FQGNSA come from the germline V gene. The V segment lost 5 bases and the J segment 7 bases; nucleotides outside the gene matches: 11. The CDR3 DNA follows: TGTGCCAGCAGCGTAAAGTGGGACTACTCTGAGCAGTACTTC. The encoded protein is CASSVKWDYSEQYF. The full variable domain, rest sourced from reference TRBV7-2 and TRBJ2-7, is GAGVSQSPSNKVTEKGKDVELRCDPISGHTALYWYRQSLGQGLEFLIYFQGNSAPDKSGLPSDRFSAERTGGSVSTLTIQRTQQEDSAVYLCASSVKWDYSEQYFGPGTRLTVT.

The V and J genes are TRBV2 and TRBJ1-2, with D hard to call. This CDR3 spans 12 amino acids. The germline V gene encodes CDR1 SNHLY and CDR2 FYNNEI. V shed 8 bases and J shed 4 bases, with 11 bases lying between them. The CDR3 DNA is TGTGCCAGCCTGATCTCAGTCTATGGCTACACCTTC. It codes for CASLISVYGYTF.

V is TRBV4-2 and J is TRBJ2-7; 8 positions match TRBD1. The CDR3 totals 15 residues. Trimming cost V 2 bases and J 3 bases; bases outside gene matches: 6. Germline CDR1 LGHNA, CDR2 YNFKEQ. CDR3 loop: CASSQSGQGNYEQYF. CDR3 in DNA: TGTGCCAGCAGCCAATCCGGACAGGGTAACTACGAGCAGTACTTC.

This chain joins TRBV29-1 and TRBJ2-2; no clear D. This CDR3 is 14 amino acids long. From germline, CDR1 is SQVTM and CDR2 ANQGSEA. V gave up 0 bases and J gave up 2 bases, with 7 bases separating them. The CDR3 loop is CSVEEKSNTGELFF. DNA for the CDR3: TGCAGCGTTGAAGAGAAGAGTAACACCGGGGAGCTGTTTTTT.

This clone was seen more than once but under ten times. CDR3 sequence (DNA): TGCGCCAGCAGCTCGGGCGACAGGGCTACCTACGAGCAGTACTTC. It specifies CASSSGDRATYEQYF. This chain uses TRBV5-1 with TRBJ2-7, with 7 bases that match TRBD1. Germline V gene sequence: CDR1 SGHRS, CDR2 YFSETQ. The CDR3 runs 15 residues. V lost 3 bases to trimming and J lost 2 bases; unmatched junction nucleotides: 8. Full variable domain (rest looked up from reference TRBV5-1 and TRBJ2-7): KAGVTQTPRYLIKTRGQQVTLSCSPISGHRSVSWYQQTPGQGLQFLFEYFSETQRNKGNFPGRFSGRQFSNSRSEMNVSTLELGDSALYLCASSSGDRATYEQYFGPGTRLTVT.

The CDR3 spells CASRLRGGGTDTQYF. The CDR3 DNA reads TGTGCCAGCAGACTGCGGGGGGGAGGCACAGATACGCAGTATTTT. This chain joins TRBV27 and TRBJ2-3, with 9 bases matching TRBD2. This CDR3 is 15 amino acids long. Germline assignment: CDR1 MNHEY and CDR2 SMNVEV (reference sequence). V was clipped by 6 bases and J by 1 base; unmatched bases: 5.

The gene calls are TRBV21-1 and TRBJ1-3; TRBD1 was called by the table and not checked on the DNA. TRBV21-1 is termed a pseudogene. The CDR3 extends over 18 amino acids. CDR3 in amino acids: CASSKVGDRYRAGNTIYF. As DNA, the CDR3 is TGTGCCAGCAGCAAAGTGGGGGACAGGTATCGGGCTGGAAACACCATATATTTT.

V is TRBV29-1 and J is TRBJ2-5, with 10 bases lining up with TRBD1. This CDR3 contains 13 residues. V dropped 6 bases and J dropped 4; count of bases not matched to a gene: 5. Germline V CDR1 and CDR2: SQVTM, ANQGSEA. CDR3 region: CSVETGGRETQYF. The CDR3 DNA sequence: TGCAGCGTAGAGACAGGGGGCCGAGAGACCCAGTACTTC. Together with reference TRBV29-1 and TRBJ2-5, the CDR3 gives the full variable domain: SAVISQKPSRDICQRGTSLTIQCQVDSQVTMMFWYRQQPGQSLTLIATANQGSEATYESGFVIDKFPISRPNLTFSTLTVSNMSPEDSSIYLCSVETGGRETQYFGPGTRLLVL.

V is TRBV5-4 and J is TRBJ2-7; no definite D call. The V end was cut by 5 bases, the J end by 3 bases, with 12 bases between. The V gene's germline CDR1 is SGHNT and CDR2 YYREEE (reference sequence). The CDR3 spans 13 residues. The CDR3 DNA is TGTGCCAGCAGTTTCCCTCCTAGCTACGAGCAGTACTTC. It specifies CASSFPPSYEQYF.

J is TRBJ2-2 and V is TRBV2; D perhaps matches TRBD1 (6 bases). The V gene's germline CDR1 is SNHLY and CDR2 FYNNEI. This CDR3 contains 15 residues. V shed 3 bases and J shed 2 bases, with 10 bases lying between them. CDR3 sequence (DNA): TGTGCCAGCAGTGAGTCAGGGGCCAACACCGGGGAGCTGTTTTTT. Amino acids: CASSESGANTGELFF. Full variable domain (rest looked up from reference TRBV2 and TRBJ2-2): EPEVTQTPSHQVTQMGQEVILRCVPISNHLYFYWYRQILGQKVEFLVSFYNNEISEKSEIFDDQFSVERPDGSNFTLKIRSTKLEDSAMYFCASSESGANTGELFFGEGSRLTVL.

The V call is TRBV15, the J call TRBJ2-5, with D possibly TRBD2 on 5 matching bases. The CDR3 sequence is 14 residues long. Germline-derived CDR1 and CDR2 are LNHNV and YYDKDF (reference sequence). V gave up 5 bases and J gave up 2 bases, with 12 bases separating them. This chain's CDR3 is CATSSRTVQETQYF. The CDR3 nucleotides are TGTGCCACCAGCTCCCGGACTGTGCAAGAGACCCAGTACTTC.

The sample holds one count of this clone. DNA for the CDR3: TGTGCCAGCAGCAGATACAGGGGTGGTGCCGGGGAGCTGTTTTTT. Protein sequence: CASSRYRGGAGELFF. The chain uses TRBV7-8 and TRBJ2-2; TRBD1 matches at 7 bases. The length of the CDR3 is 15 residues. Per germline, CDR1 SGHVS and CDR2 FQNEAQ. The V and J ends lost 5 bases and 6 bases, in that order; junction bases with no gene match: 9. The full variable domain, completed using reference TRBV7-8 and TRBJ2-2, is GAGVSQSPRYKVAKRGQDVALRCDPISGHVSLFWYQQALGQGPEFLTYFQNEAQLDKSGLPSDRFFAERPEGSVSTLKIQRTQQEDSAVYLCASSRYRGGAGELFFGEGSRLTVL.

The chain has TRBV13 and TRBJ2-7, with D maybe TRBD2 (5 bases). CDR1 is PRHDT, CDR2 FYEKMQ, per germline (reference sequence). The V end was cut by 0 bases, the J end by 5 bases, with 20 bases between. This CDR3 comprises 17 residues. This CDR3 is CASSLGGKGVLVDEQYF. The CDR3 DNA is TGTGCCAGCAGCTTAGGGGGGAAGGGAGTCCTCGTGGACGAGCAGTACTTC. Full variable domain (remainder filled in from reference TRBV13 and TRBJ2-7): AAGVIQSPRHLIKEKRETATLKCYPIPRHDTVYWYQQGPGQDPQFLISFYEKMQSDKGSIPDRFSAQQFSDYHSELNMSSLELGDSALYFCASSLGGKGVLVDEQYFGPGTRLTVT.

As DNA, the CDR3 is TGCGCCAGCAGCCAATTCAGCGGGGGGGCGCGTAACGCCGGGGAGCTGTTTTTT. This sequence encodes CASSQFSGGARNAGELFF. This chain uses TRBV4-3 with TRBJ2-2; TRBD2 agrees at 10 bases. V dropped 2 bases and J dropped 6; count of bases not matched to a gene: 12. This CDR3 comprises 18 residues. Germline V gives CDR1 LGHNA, CDR2 YSLEER.

V usage is TRBV19 and J usage is TRBJ1-1; D is possibly TRBD1 (6 bases). The CDR3 consists of 13 residues. Germline CDR1 and CDR2: LNHDA and SQIVND (reference sequence). The V end lost 4 bases, the J end lost 3 bases, and 9 bases lay between the germline ends. Here the CDR3 reads CASSTGVHTEAFF. The CDR3 coding sequence is TGTGCCAGTAGTACAGGGGTCCACACTGAAGCTTTCTTT.

The gene calls are TRBV15 and TRBJ1-2, with TRBD1 matching over 10 bases. Germline assignment: CDR1 LNHNV and CDR2 YYDKDF (reference sequence). The trim removed 2 bases at V and 7 bases at J, leaving 7 bases unmatched. The CDR3 contains 15 residues. CDR3 DNA sequence: TGTGCCACCAGCAGAAAGGGACAGGGGACGGGTGGCTACACCTTC. It is translated as CATSRKGQGTGGYTF.

The V call is TRBV4-1, the J call TRBJ2-3; possibly TRBD2 for D (6 bases). The V end lost 1 base, the J end lost 0 bases, and 14 bases lay between the germline ends. The CDR3 sequence is 17 residues long. Germline loops: CDR1 MGHRA, CDR2 YSYEKL. The CDR3: CASSQAGLPFSTDTQYF. The CDR3 DNA follows: TGCGCCAGCAGCCAAGCAGGACTACCCTTCAGCACAGATACGCAGTATTTT.

The CDR3 sequence is CASSKPSDGESNEQFF. The CDR3, as DNA: TGTGCCAGCAGCAAACCTTCGGACGGGGAGTCTAATGAGCAGTTCTTC. The rearrangement joins TRBV21-1 to TRBJ2-1; the table's D gene call, TRBD2, was not cross checked with the DNA. TRBV21-1 is deemed a pseudogene. This CDR3 spans 16 amino acids.

V gene TRBV7-8 combines with J gene TRBJ1-1, with 8 bases aligning to TRBD1. V shed 2 bases and J 2 bases; nucleotides not matched to a gene: 7. This CDR3 region has 16 residues. Germline CDR1 is SGHVS and CDR2 is FQNEAQ. DNA of the CDR3: TGTGCCAGCAGCTTATCCCAGACAGGGGCTAACACTGAAGCTTTCTTT. Its translation: CASSLSQTGANTEAFF.

V and J are TRBV27 and TRBJ2-3; tentative D call: TRBD2 (5 bases). The germline CDR1 and CDR2 sequences are MNHEY and SMNVEV (reference sequence). V was trimmed by 4 bases and J by 3 bases, leaving 5 bases between them. The CDR3 spans 12 residues. CDR3 sequence (DNA): TGTGCCAGCAGTTCGGGGACAGATACGCAGTATTTT. Translated, it gives CASSSGTDTQYF.

V gene TRBV27 combines with J gene TRBJ2-7, with 8 positions matching TRBD1. Germline V gene lookup returns CDR1 MNHEY and CDR2 SMNVEV (reference sequence). The V segment lost 5 bases and the J segment 3 bases; nucleotides outside the gene matches: 6. This CDR3 is 14 amino acids long. The CDR3 DNA is TGTGCCAGCAGTAGAACCGGGACAGGCTACGAGCAGTACTTC. Translation: CASSRTGTGYEQYF.

The table lists this clone with a count of one. The chain links TRBV30 to TRBJ2-1, with TRBD1 matching 10 bases. V lost 2 bases to trimming and J lost 8 bases; unmatched junction nucleotides: 12. The CDR3 spans 16 residues. Germline V gives CDR1 GTSNPN, CDR2 SVGIG (reference sequence). The CDR3 DNA is TGTGCCTGGAGTAACCCTGGCCGGGACAGGGGTTATGAGCAGTTCTTC. Protein product: CAWSNPGRDRGYEQFF.